The T cell receptor beta chain described here comes from a study of T cells in tuberculosis. Libraries were prepared by immunoSEQ multiplex PCR; TCRdb keeps only in-frame clonotypes and omits some of them. The top ten clones hold roughly 12% of a sample with 35,000 to 45,000 clones, 94% of them seen once. Germline lookup yields CDR1 SGDLS and CDR2 YYNGEE. CDR3 length: 14 amino acids. V was cut by 4 bases and J by 6 bases, with 14 bases left in between. This chain connects TRBV9 to TRBJ2-1, with a possible D match to TRBD1 (6 bases). The clonotype was recovered from a donor aged 10 to 29 with latent tuberculosis or without tuberculosis infection. Some clones in this sample may be carry-over from other donors' samples. The sequenced material came from PBMCs. The CDR3 loop is CASSPGHIINEQFF. Here the CDR3 DNA reads TGTGCCAGCAGCCCGGGACACATTATCAATGAGCAGTTCTTC.